This T cell receptor beta chain was sequenced for a study of shared clonotypes between healthy human individuals. TCRdb's table, derived via immunoSEQ multiplex PCR, lists solely in-frame clones and lacks some. The sample has about 2.4 million clones; approximately 93% are singletons. Trimming shortened V by 3 bases and J by 8 bases, and 19 bases separated the two germline ends. This CDR3 contains 15 residues. Sequenced: naive CD4+ T cells from PBMCs. Documented subset: CD45RA+ positively selected. The chain employs TRBV23-1 and TRBJ1-2; no reliable D call. TRBV23-1 is annotated as an ORF whose role is uncertain. The clonotype comes from a man aged 18 to 30 in good health. Some clones in this sample may be carry-over from other donors' samples. The CDR3: CASSHPDRSDTGYTF. As DNA, the CDR3 is TGCGCCAGCAGTCACCCGGATCGTTCTGATACCGGCTACACCTTC.